One and the same sample provided the 5 T cell receptor beta chains below, sequenced in a study of OX40 agonist ivuxolimab in advanced cancers. Some clones are missing from TCRdb's copy, which holds only in-frame ones; the method was immunoSEQ multiplex PCR. In the table there are 60,000 to 70,000 clones, 70% to 90% of which are singletons. Source: CD4+ or CD8+ T cells sorted from blood, taken in a trial of the OX40 agonist ivuxolimab. These receptors all come from an adult with an advanced solid tumor such as melanoma, head and neck, liver or kidney cancer.

This rearrangement joins TRBV4-1 to TRBJ2-3, with TRBD1 identical over 10 bases. The CDR3 has 17 amino acids. V lost 3 bases and J lost 4; bases outside the gene matches: 10. In germline, CDR1 is MGHRA, CDR2 YSYEKL. CDR3: CASSQITGTGDPDTQYF. The CDR3 DNA reads as TGCGCCAGCAGCCAGATCACCGGGACAGGGGATCCAGATACGCAGTATTTT.

The chain couples TRBV10-2 to TRBJ1-6; 7 positions match TRBD1. This CDR3 has 15 amino acids. Germline V gene sequence: CDR1 WSHSY, CDR2 SAAADI. V gave up 6 bases and J gave up 6 bases; unmatched junction bases: 8. As DNA, the CDR3 is TGCGCCAGCAGCCTCGGGACAGATGCTAATTCACCCCTCCACTTT. This translates into CASSLGTDANSPLHF.

The CDR3 loop is CASSRTGGSYEQYF. The CDR3 coding sequence is TGTGCCAGCAGTCGGACAGGGGGCTCCTACGAGCAGTACTTC. V usage is TRBV7-9 and J usage is TRBJ2-7, with 10 bases identical to TRBD1. After removal of 6 bases from V and 0 bases from J, the junction contained 2 bases not matched to a gene. Germline V lookup: CDR1 SEHNR, CDR2 FQNEAQ (reference sequence). CDR3 length: 14 residues.

The chain links TRBV5-6 to TRBJ1-1; unclear D gene. Germline lookup yields CDR1 SGHDT and CDR2 YYEEEE. This CDR3 is built from 13 residues. The V end lost 2 bases, the J end lost 1 base, and 6 bases lay between the germline ends. DNA for the CDR3: TGTGCCAGCAGCTTAGAGCGGAACACTGAAGCTTTCTTT. This encodes CASSLERNTEAFF.

The chain carries TRBV27 and TRBJ2-7, with D possibly matching TRBD1 (7 bases). The germline gives CDR1 MNHEY, CDR2 SMNVEV (reference sequence). This CDR3 has 16 residues. V dropped 7 bases and J dropped 3 bases, with 22 bases sitting between them. The CDR3 DNA is TGTGCCAGCATCCCTCGGCGGCAGGGGGGTAACTACGAGCAGTACTTC. Translated, it gives CASIPRRQGGNYEQYF.